These 2 T cell receptor beta chains were sequenced from one sample in a study of T cell responses to AZD1222 COVID-19 vaccine. Clones were sequenced by immunoSEQ multiplex PCR, and TCRdb holds only the in-frame ones, with some missing. The table shows 120,000 to 150,000 clones, with approximately 94% occurring only once. Sequences were derived from peripheral blood, sampled on day 0 of AZD1222 vaccination. The receptors stem from an adult in good health.

The V and J genes are TRBV30 and TRBJ1-5; no reliable D call. This CDR3 has 13 amino acids. The ends were cut back, 1 base at V and 4 bases at J, with 8 bases in the middle. Germline V gives CDR1 GTSNPN, CDR2 SVGIG (reference sequence). The CDR3 loop reads CAWSGGDNQPQHF. The CDR3 DNA follows: TGTGCCTGGAGTGGTGGGGATAATCAGCCCCAGCATTTT.

V is TRBV18 and J is TRBJ2-2; no definite D call. This CDR3 is built from 15 residues. Germline V CDR1 and CDR2: KGHSH, LQKENI. The V gene lost 3 bases and the J gene lost 4 bases, with 12 bases spanning the gap. In DNA, the CDR3 is TGTGCCAGCTCACCCCAGTCTGATGGCACCGGGGAGCTGTTTTTT. Translating it yields CASSPQSDGTGELFF.